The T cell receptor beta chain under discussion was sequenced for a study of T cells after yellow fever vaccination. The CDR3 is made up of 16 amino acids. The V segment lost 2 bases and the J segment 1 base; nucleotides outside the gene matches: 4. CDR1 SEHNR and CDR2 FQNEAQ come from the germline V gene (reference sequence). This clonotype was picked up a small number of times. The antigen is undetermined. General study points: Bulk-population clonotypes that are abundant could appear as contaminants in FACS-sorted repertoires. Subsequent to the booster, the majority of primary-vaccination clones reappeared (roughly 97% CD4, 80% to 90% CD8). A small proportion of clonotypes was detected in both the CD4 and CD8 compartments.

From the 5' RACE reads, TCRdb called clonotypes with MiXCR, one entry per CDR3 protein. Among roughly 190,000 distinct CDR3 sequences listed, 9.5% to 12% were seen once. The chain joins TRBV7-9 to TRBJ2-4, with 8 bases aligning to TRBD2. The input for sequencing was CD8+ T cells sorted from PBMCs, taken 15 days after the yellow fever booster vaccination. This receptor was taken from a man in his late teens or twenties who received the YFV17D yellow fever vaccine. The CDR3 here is CASSLNRGGAKNIQYF. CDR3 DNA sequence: TGTGCCAGCAGCTTAAACCGGGGGGGCGCCAAAAACATTCAGTACTTC.